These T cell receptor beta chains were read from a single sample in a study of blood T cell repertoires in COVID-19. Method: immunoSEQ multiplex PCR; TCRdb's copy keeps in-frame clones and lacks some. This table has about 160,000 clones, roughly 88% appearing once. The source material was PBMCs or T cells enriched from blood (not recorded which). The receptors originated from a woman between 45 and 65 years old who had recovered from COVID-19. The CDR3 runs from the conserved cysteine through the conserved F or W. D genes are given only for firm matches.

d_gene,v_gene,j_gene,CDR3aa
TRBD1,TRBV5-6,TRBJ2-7,CASRNRDRVLYEQYF
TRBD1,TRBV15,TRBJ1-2,CATSRDGLRQGWGYTF
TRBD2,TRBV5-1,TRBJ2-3,CASSLGGLAGPTDTQYF
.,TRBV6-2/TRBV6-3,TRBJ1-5,CASSYGQGRGRSNQPQHF
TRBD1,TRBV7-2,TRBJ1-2,CASSQGQGRLGYTF
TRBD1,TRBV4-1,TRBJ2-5,CASSQGDGQGPIRETQYF
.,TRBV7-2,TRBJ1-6,CASSLAQGGNSPLHF
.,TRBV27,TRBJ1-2,CASSKAAPAITNYGYTF
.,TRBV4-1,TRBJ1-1,CASSQASVINTEAFF
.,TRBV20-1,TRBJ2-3,CSAILLPAQYF
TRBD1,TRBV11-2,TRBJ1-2,CASSTRTGYYGYTF
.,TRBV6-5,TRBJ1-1,CASSPTGNTEAFF
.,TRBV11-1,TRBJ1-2,CASSSRASSSGDGYTF
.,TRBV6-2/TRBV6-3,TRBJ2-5,CASSYRAGETQYF
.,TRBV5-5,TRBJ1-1,CASSLEGMGNTEAFF
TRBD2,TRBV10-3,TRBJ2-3,CAISDGLAGGLTDTQYF
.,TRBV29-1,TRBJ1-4,CSVGRGSEKLFF
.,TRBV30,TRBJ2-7,CAWRMYYEQYF
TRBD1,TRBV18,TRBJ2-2,CASSLRRTGLDTGELFF
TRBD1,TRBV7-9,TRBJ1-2,CASSTGQALNGYTF
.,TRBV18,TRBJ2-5,CASSLKETQYF
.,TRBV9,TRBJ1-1,CASSVEAGNTEAFF
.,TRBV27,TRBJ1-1,CASSRRSGSTEAFF
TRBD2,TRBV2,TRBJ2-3,CASSASGGPTDTQYF
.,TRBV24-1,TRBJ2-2,CATRGAGADTGELFF
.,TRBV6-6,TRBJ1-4,CASSEHEGVVDEKLFF
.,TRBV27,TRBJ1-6,CASSLRGGYNSPLHF
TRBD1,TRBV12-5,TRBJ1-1,CASGFRQGDTEAFF
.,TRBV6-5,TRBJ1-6,CASRPRRNSPLHF
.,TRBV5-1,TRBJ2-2,CASWWGQNTGELFF
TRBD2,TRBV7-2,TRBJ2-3,CASSLVAGGPSDTQYF
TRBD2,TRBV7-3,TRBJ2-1,CASSLISGGYNEQFF
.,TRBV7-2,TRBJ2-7,CASSPNQGYEQYF
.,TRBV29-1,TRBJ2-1,CSVERHSSYNEQFF
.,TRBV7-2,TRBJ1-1,CASSLTGSRTEAFF
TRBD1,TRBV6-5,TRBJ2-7,CASSLGTGVNEQYF
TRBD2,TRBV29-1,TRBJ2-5,CSVVRTSGAHPQETQYF
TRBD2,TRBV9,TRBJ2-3,CASSVDVGGTDTQYF
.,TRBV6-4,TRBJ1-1,CASSDGPTRPFF
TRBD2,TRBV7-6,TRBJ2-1,CASSSPGLAGNEQFF
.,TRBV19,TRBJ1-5,CASSREEAWGEPQHF
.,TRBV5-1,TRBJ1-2,CASNGPSTGSEDGYTF
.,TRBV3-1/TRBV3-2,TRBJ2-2,CASSHEKRAGIWNTGELFF
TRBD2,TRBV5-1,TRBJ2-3,CASSLALTGGNTDTQYF
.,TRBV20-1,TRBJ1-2,CSASYNYGYTF
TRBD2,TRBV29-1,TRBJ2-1,CSVENLAGGYNEQFF
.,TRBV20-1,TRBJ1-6,CSASAGTTNSPLHF
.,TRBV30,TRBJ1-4,CAWSVFQGSEKLFF
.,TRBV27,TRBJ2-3,CASSGGSTDTQYF
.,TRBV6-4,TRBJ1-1,CASSSTGPLNTEAFF
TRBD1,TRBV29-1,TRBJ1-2,CSADLTGPNYGYTF
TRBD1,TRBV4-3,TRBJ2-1,CASSQDNIGQGSYNEQFF
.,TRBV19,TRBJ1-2,CASSIVLNGRDYGYTF
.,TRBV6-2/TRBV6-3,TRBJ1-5,CASSPLVRSQPQHF
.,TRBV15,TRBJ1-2,CATSREPGWYGYTF
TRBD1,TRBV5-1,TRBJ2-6,CASRRTGSRSLSGANVLTF
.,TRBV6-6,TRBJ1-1,CASSGGQNTEAFF